A selection of T cell receptor beta chains follows, all from one sample in a study of control samples from healthy donors and cancer patients. Profiling relied on immunoSEQ multiplex PCR, and the TCRdb table lists in-frame clones only, not all of them. The profile shows 120,000 to 150,000 clones, approximately 86% of them singletons. What was sequenced was blood. Receptors originate from a woman in her twenties or thirties in good health. Both conserved end residues are part of each CDR3. Where a row states a size, it is once, few, many or the class of an expanded clone; other rows omit it.

clone size: few
V gene: TRBV30
J gene: TRBJ1-2
CDR3 protein: CAWGTRDGYTF

clone size: .
V gene: TRBV28
J gene: TRBJ1-1
CDR3 protein: CAILSPTEAFF

clone size: .
V gene: TRBV4-2
J gene: TRBJ2-1
CDR3 protein: CASRSGAGLNEQFF

clone size: .
V gene: TRBV12-3/TRBV12-4
J gene: TRBJ1-1
CDR3 protein: CASSFATEAFF

clone size: .
V gene: TRBV2
J gene: TRBJ1-2
CDR3 protein: CASARDREGYTF

clone size: .
V gene: TRBV15
J gene: TRBJ2-2
CDR3 protein: CATSSDPNTGELFF

clone size: .
V gene: TRBV7-2
J gene: TRBJ2-5
CDR3 protein: CASSPLAGGGETQYF

clone size: .
V gene: TRBV7-9
J gene: TRBJ2-1
CDR3 protein: CASSLKCIGNEQFF

clone size: .
V gene: TRBV2
J gene: TRBJ1-1
CDR3 protein: CASSEGPVLKAFF

clone size: once
V gene: TRBV5-6
J gene: TRBJ2-4
CDR3 protein: CASLMWGAGNIQYF

clone size: .
V gene: TRBV28
J gene: TRBJ2-7
CDR3 protein: CASSLYRTGNHYEQYF

clone size: .
V gene: TRBV19
J gene: TRBJ2-1
CDR3 protein: CASSIPLSGSAYNEQFF

clone size: .
V gene: TRBV5-1
J gene: TRBJ2-7
CDR3 protein: CASSYTPGTGSYEQYF

clone size: few
V gene: TRBV5-5
J gene: TRBJ1-1
CDR3 protein: CASSLLANTEAFF

clone size: once
V gene: TRBV13
J gene: TRBJ1-3
CDR3 protein: CASSLNRNGNTIYF

clone size: .
V gene: TRBV4-1
J gene: TRBJ1-5
CDR3 protein: CASSQDWQTDSNQPQHF